This T cell receptor beta chain was profiled in a study of blood T cell repertoires in COVID-19 (dated by TCRdb to 2018 to 2021). At the level of the whole study: Samples covering the acute and convalescent phases of COVID-19 were provided by collaborators in the United States, Italy and Spain. The prospective study material was composed of cDNA or gDNA derived from T cells, B-cell-depleted T cells, or PBMCs. Where available, HLA class I and class II types were taken from metadata supplied by the sample provider and were not determined by assay-based typing. The dataset comprised deeply sampled blood TCRbeta repertoires from subjects exposed to, actively infected with, or recovered from COVID-19. A freely available public database, intended as a resource for researchers studying the immune response to SARS-CoV-2, is where the repertoires were released. The sample metadata nearly always contained a de-identified subject ID, COVID-19 status, age in years and sex. The samples were drawn from the first 160 participants of the ongoing ImmuneRACE study and from 950 to 1,500 subjects provided by 6 global collaborators.

With regard to this clone: This receptor's antigen is unknown. Within one base of it there is no much larger clone, and no base qualities were kept.

Broader findings and caveats from the paper: Clinical and demographic metadata were provided uncurated, with the amount varying by source and participant.

The collaborating institutions used their own protocols to collect whole blood in K2EDTA tubes. Collaborator samples were shipped for TCRbeta analysis as frozen whole blood, isolated PBMCs, or DNA extracted from either sample type. TCRbeta CDR3 regions were amplified from genomic DNA using the immunoSEQ Assay, a bias-controlled multiplex PCR. Turning to the authors' computational methods: Nucleated cell counts per sample were estimated from amplification of reference gene primers within the assay. To quantify the absolute abundance of each unique TCRbeta CDR3 rearrangement, sequence reads were collapsed and filtered. For each sample, productive Simpson clonality was calculated as the square root of Simpson's diversity index across productive rearrangements. This is the immuneACCESS table as TCRdb keeps it, with only in-frame sequences that have V and J called. A part of the clones is gone; compared with another copy, unresolved V genes explain less than half, and the rest is unexplained. V, J and clone size derive from that table, while D and trimming were established from the DNA sequence. The table for this sample lists approximately 170,000 clones; roughly 80% of them were counted only once. Clones ranked in the top ten supply around 11% of the sample.

Clipping removes 4 bases from V and 2 bases from J, with 12 as the unmatched junction base count. For CDR1 and CDR2, the germline V gene lists SGDLS and YYNGEE. The CDR3 contains 17 residues, cysteine and phenylalanine counted. The retained sequence is limited to the CDR3, 51 bases, with the frame set at the first base. What was sequenced was peripheral blood. This TCR was sampled from a woman between 45 and 65 years old with acute or convalescent COVID-19. The chain joins TRBV9 to TRBJ2-3; TRBD1 lines up with 8 middle nucleotides. The CDR3 region reads CASSPLRTGTSTDTQYF. The nucleotide sequence reads TGTGCCAGCAGCCCCTTAAGGACAGGGACCTCCACAGATACGCAGTATTTT. With the portions outside the CDR3 filled from the reference TRBV9 and TRBJ2-3 genes, the complete variable region becomes DSGVTQTPKHLITATGQRVTLRCSPRSGDLSVYWYQQSLDQGLQFLIQYYNGEERAKGNILERFSAQQFPDLHSELNLSSLELGDSALYFCASSPLRTGTSTDTQYFGPGTRLTVL.